A selection of T cell receptor beta chains follows, all from one sample in a study of T cell repertoires in cytomegalovirus infection. TCRdb called the reads again in MiXCR, with one record for every CDR3 protein. The sample contains around 740,000 distinct CDR3 sequences, about 40% of which appear only once. Sequenced sample: PBMCs. These receptors were taken from a human donor in good health (CMV status not recorded). Some clones in this sample may be carry-over from other donors' samples. Each CDR3 is given with its conserved first and last residue. Fields, in order: D gene, V gene, clone size, J gene, CDR3 DNA, CDR3 protein. D genes are given only for firm matches. Clone size is not always given. Where it is, it says once, few, many or a class for expanded clones.

d_gene: NA
v_gene: TRBV28
abundance: NA
j_gene: TRBJ1-1
CDR3nt: TGTGACAGCAGTTACTCTACGGGCCCTGAAGCTTTCTTT
CDR3aa: CDSSYSTGPEAFF

d_gene: TRBD2
v_gene: TRBV27
abundance: NA
j_gene: TRBJ2-7
CDR3nt: TGTGCCAGCAGTTTTTTCGGTAGCGGGAGTAATCTATACTACGAGCAGTACTTC
CDR3aa: CASSFFGSGSNLYYEQYF

d_gene: NA
v_gene: TRBV5-3
abundance: NA
j_gene: TRBJ1-5
CDR3nt: TGTGCCAGCAGCATCAGGGTCTATCAGCCCCAGCATTTT
CDR3aa: CASSIRVYQPQHF

d_gene: NA
v_gene: TRBV4-1
abundance: many
j_gene: TRBJ1-2
CDR3nt: TGCGCCAGCAGCCAAGAGGGCGCTCGGACTTACTATGGCTACACCTTC
CDR3aa: CASSQEGARTYYGYTF

d_gene: NA
v_gene: TRBV28
abundance: NA
j_gene: TRBJ2-5
CDR3nt: TGTGCCAGCAGCTTAAGTGCTAGGGGGGCAGGGACCCAGTACTTC
CDR3aa: CASSLSARGAGTQYF

d_gene: TRBD1
v_gene: TRBV5-5
abundance: few
j_gene: TRBJ1-2
CDR3nt: TGTGCCAGCAGCGTAGCAACCGGGACAGGGACTCGCTACACCTTC
CDR3aa: CASSVATGTGTRYTF

d_gene: TRBD1
v_gene: TRBV28
abundance: NA
j_gene: TRBJ2-5
CDR3nt: TGTGCCAGCAGTGGGCGACAGGGGGAAGAGACCCAGTACTTC
CDR3aa: CASSGRQGEETQYF

d_gene: TRBD1
v_gene: TRBV7-9
abundance: many
j_gene: TRBJ1-1
CDR3nt: TGTGCCAGCAGGGGGGACAGCCCCATGGAAGCTTTCTTT
CDR3aa: CASRGDSPMEAFF

d_gene: NA
v_gene: TRBV28
abundance: few
j_gene: TRBJ1-1
CDR3nt: TGTGCCAGCAGTGACAGTGGTCTTACTGAAGCTTTCTTT
CDR3aa: CASSDSGLTEAFF

d_gene: NA
v_gene: TRBV7-8
abundance: NA
j_gene: TRBJ2-3
CDR3nt: TGTGCCAGCATCCAAGGCGGTGGAACCCCCACAGATACGCAGTATTTT
CDR3aa: CASIQGGGTPTDTQYF

d_gene: TRBD1
v_gene: TRBV5-4
abundance: NA
j_gene: TRBJ1-4
CDR3nt: TGTGCCAGCAGCTTAAGGGACAGCGCAACTAATGAAAAACTGTTTTTT
CDR3aa: CASSLRDSATNEKLFF

d_gene: NA
v_gene: TRBV6-6
abundance: NA
j_gene: TRBJ2-1
CDR3nt: TGTGCCAGCAGCTACTTACACGGCCCTTCTTACAATGAGCAGTTCTTC
CDR3aa: CASSYLHGPSYNEQFF

d_gene: TRBD2
v_gene: TRBV2
abundance: NA
j_gene: TRBJ2-1
CDR3nt: TGTGCCAGCAGAGCGGGACTCATTTCATACAATGAGCAGTTCTTC
CDR3aa: CASRAGLISYNEQFF

d_gene: NA
v_gene: TRBV6-7
abundance: NA
j_gene: TRBJ1-4
CDR3nt: TGTGCCAGCACCCCCACCGGGACGGAGGGATGTGAAAAACTGTTTTTT
CDR3aa: CASTPTGTEGCEKLFF

d_gene: NA
v_gene: TRBV7-2
abundance: NA
j_gene: TRBJ2-2
CDR3nt: TGTGCCAGCAGCTTAGCGCTCGGGACTCGGAACACCGGGGAGCTGTTTTTT
CDR3aa: CASSLALGTRNTGELFF

d_gene: TRBD1
v_gene: TRBV7-9
abundance: few
j_gene: TRBJ2-3
CDR3nt: TGTGCCAGCAGCCCAAGGACAGGGGCTTGGGATACGCAGTATTTT
CDR3aa: CASSPRTGAWDTQYF

d_gene: TRBD2
v_gene: TRBV28
abundance: few
j_gene: TRBJ2-7
CDR3nt: TGTGCCAGCAGTTCCACTAGCGGGAGGAGCTCCTACGAGCAGTACTTC
CDR3aa: CASSSTSGRSSYEQYF

d_gene: TRBD1
v_gene: TRBV2
abundance: NA
j_gene: TRBJ2-1
CDR3nt: TGTGCCAGCAGTGGACAGGGGAACGGTGAGCAGTTCTTC
CDR3aa: CASSGQGNGEQFF

d_gene: TRBD1
v_gene: TRBV28
abundance: NA
j_gene: TRBJ1-4
CDR3nt: TGTGCCAGCAGGCCTCAGGGGGCGCGTGAAAAACTGTTTTTT
CDR3aa: CASRPQGAREKLFF

d_gene: TRBD1
v_gene: TRBV7-9
abundance: NA
j_gene: TRBJ1-4
CDR3nt: TGTGCCAGCAGCTACCGGACAGGGGTCGATGAAAAACTGTTTTTT
CDR3aa: CASSYRTGVDEKLFF

d_gene: TRBD1
v_gene: TRBV12-3/TRBV12-4
abundance: many
j_gene: TRBJ1-2
CDR3nt: TGTGCCAGCAGTTTAGGATGGACAGGGGCGACTGGCTACACCTTC
CDR3aa: CASSLGWTGATGYTF

d_gene: TRBD1
v_gene: TRBV5-5
abundance: NA
j_gene: TRBJ2-7
CDR3nt: TGTGCCAGCAGCTTCGACAGGGGGAAGGTCTACGAGCAGTCCTTC
CDR3aa: CASSFDRGKVYEQSF

d_gene: TRBD1
v_gene: TRBV28
abundance: few
j_gene: TRBJ1-3
CDR3nt: TGTGCCAGCGGCCCGACAGGGACTGGAAACACCATATATTTT
CDR3aa: CASGPTGTGNTIYF

d_gene: NA
v_gene: TRBV6-2/TRBV6-3
abundance: NA
j_gene: TRBJ2-1
CDR3nt: TGTGCCAGCAGTTATAGCGGCGATGAGCAGTTCTTC
CDR3aa: CASSYSGDEQFF

d_gene: NA
v_gene: TRBV27
abundance: NA
j_gene: TRBJ2-3
CDR3nt: TGTGCCAGCAGTATGCGAGGGAAGGGAGATACGCAGTATTTT
CDR3aa: CASSMRGKGDTQYF

d_gene: NA
v_gene: TRBV27
abundance: NA
j_gene: TRBJ2-1
CDR3nt: TGTGCCAGCAGTTGGGGCAGGGGAGGGCACAATGAGCAGTTCTTC
CDR3aa: CASSWGRGGHNEQFF

d_gene: TRBD1
v_gene: TRBV7-2
abundance: few
j_gene: TRBJ2-5
CDR3nt: TGTGCCAGCAGCCACAGGGGATACGAGACCCAGTACTTC
CDR3aa: CASSHRGYETQYF

d_gene: NA
v_gene: TRBV7-9
abundance: NA
j_gene: TRBJ2-1
CDR3nt: TGTGCCAGCAGCTTAGAAGGGGTGGGCTCCTACAATGAGCAGTTCTTC
CDR3aa: CASSLEGVGSYNEQFF

d_gene: TRBD2
v_gene: TRBV4-1
abundance: NA
j_gene: TRBJ2-1
CDR3nt: TGCGCCAGCAGCGCAACCCCCAGCGGGGCCATACCTGTTTACAATGAGCAGTTCTTC
CDR3aa: CASSATPSGAIPVYNEQFF

d_gene: TRBD1
v_gene: TRBV6-1
abundance: NA
j_gene: TRBJ1-1
CDR3nt: TGTGCCAGCAGGGACAGGAACATTGAAGCTTTCTTT
CDR3aa: CASRDRNIEAFF

d_gene: NA
v_gene: TRBV7-6
abundance: few
j_gene: TRBJ1-2
CDR3nt: TGTGCCAGCAGCGGAGCGCAGGGGCTCTATGGCTACACCTTC
CDR3aa: CASSGAQGLYGYTF

d_gene: NA
v_gene: TRBV7-2
abundance: many
j_gene: TRBJ2-2
CDR3nt: TGTGCCAGCAGCAAAATGACCCAAAGCACCGGGGAGCTGTTTTTT
CDR3aa: CASSKMTQSTGELFF

d_gene: TRBD2
v_gene: TRBV28
abundance: NA
j_gene: TRBJ2-3
CDR3nt: TGTGCCGGCCTAGGGACTAGCGGGATCCCAGATACGCAGTATTTT
CDR3aa: CAGLGTSGIPDTQYF

d_gene: NA
v_gene: TRBV7-2
abundance: many
j_gene: TRBJ2-3
CDR3nt: TGTGCCAGCATCCAGGGGCTCCGCGGCACAGATACGCAGTATTTT
CDR3aa: CASIQGLRGTDTQYF

d_gene: NA
v_gene: TRBV19
abundance: NA
j_gene: TRBJ1-4
CDR3nt: TGTGCCAGTCTATTGCAACCTAATGAAAAACTGTTTTTT
CDR3aa: CASLLQPNEKLFF

d_gene: NA
v_gene: TRBV6-5
abundance: few
j_gene: TRBJ1-5
CDR3nt: TGTGCCAGCAGAAGGTCAACGCGTCGCAATCAGCCCCAGCATTTT
CDR3aa: CASRRSTRRNQPQHF

d_gene: NA
v_gene: TRBV6-2/TRBV6-3
abundance: NA
j_gene: TRBJ1-3
CDR3nt: TGTGCCAGCAGTCTACTAGTGAACAGGGCGCGAGGAAACACCATATATTTT
CDR3aa: CASSLLVNRARGNTIYF

d_gene: NA
v_gene: TRBV12-3/TRBV12-4
abundance: few
j_gene: TRBJ1-3
CDR3nt: TGTGCCAGCAGTCCGTGGGCCGAGGGAAACACCATATATTTT
CDR3aa: CASSPWAEGNTIYF

d_gene: TRBD1
v_gene: TRBV5-6
abundance: NA
j_gene: TRBJ1-1
CDR3nt: TGTGCCAGCAGCTCAGGGGGGGGCCCGAACACTGAAGCTTTCTTT
CDR3aa: CASSSGGGPNTEAFF

d_gene: TRBD1
v_gene: TRBV24-1
abundance: few
j_gene: TRBJ2-5
CDR3nt: TGTGCCACCAGTGATCCCGGGACAGGGAAGAAGACCCAGTACTTC
CDR3aa: CATSDPGTGKKTQYF

d_gene: NA
v_gene: TRBV7-2
abundance: NA
j_gene: TRBJ2-1
CDR3nt: TGTGCCAGCAGCCCCCTGGCGGCACCGTACAATGAGCAGTTCTTC
CDR3aa: CASSPLAAPYNEQFF

d_gene: NA
v_gene: TRBV18
abundance: NA
j_gene: TRBJ1-1
CDR3nt: TGTGCCAGCTCCCTGGGGGAGCGGAACACTGAAGCTTTCTTT
CDR3aa: CASSLGERNTEAFF

d_gene: TRBD2
v_gene: TRBV6-1
abundance: few
j_gene: TRBJ2-1
CDR3nt: TGTGCCAGCAGCTCACTAGCGAGTGCCTACAATGAGCAGTTCTTC
CDR3aa: CASSSLASAYNEQFF

d_gene: TRBD1
v_gene: TRBV6-6
abundance: NA
j_gene: TRBJ2-7
CDR3nt: TGTGCCAGCAGTTTCGCTCCGGGACAGGGGCCTGACGAGCAGTACTTC
CDR3aa: CASSFAPGQGPDEQYF

d_gene: TRBD2
v_gene: TRBV5-1
abundance: NA
j_gene: TRBJ2-5
CDR3nt: TGCGCCAGCAGCTTGACCCCTACTAGCGGGGGGGCAGAGACCCAGTACTTC
CDR3aa: CASSLTPTSGGAETQYF

d_gene: TRBD1
v_gene: TRBV19
abundance: NA
j_gene: TRBJ1-1
CDR3nt: TGTGCCAGTAGTAGGGGACAGACGTTGAACACTGAAGCTTTCTTT
CDR3aa: CASSRGQTLNTEAFF

d_gene: NA
v_gene: TRBV29-1
abundance: NA
j_gene: TRBJ2-7
CDR3nt: TGCAGCGTTGTTCGGCCAGGGTCACCCTACGAGCAGTACTTC
CDR3aa: CSVVRPGSPYEQYF

d_gene: NA
v_gene: TRBV6-6
abundance: NA
j_gene: TRBJ2-1
CDR3nt: TGTTCCAGCAGTTATCCCGGGGGCCCGCAGTTCTTC
CDR3aa: CSSSYPGGPQFF

d_gene: NA
v_gene: TRBV13
abundance: NA
j_gene: TRBJ2-2
CDR3nt: TGTGCCAGCAAAAAAAGGTTGGCCGGGTTCGGGGAGCTGTTTTTT
CDR3aa: CASKKRLAGFGELFF

d_gene: TRBD2
v_gene: TRBV15
abundance: NA
j_gene: TRBJ2-3
CDR3nt: TGTGCCACCAGCAGCTACGGGACTAGCGGGAGTAGGACAGATACGCAGTATTTT
CDR3aa: CATSSYGTSGSRTDTQYF